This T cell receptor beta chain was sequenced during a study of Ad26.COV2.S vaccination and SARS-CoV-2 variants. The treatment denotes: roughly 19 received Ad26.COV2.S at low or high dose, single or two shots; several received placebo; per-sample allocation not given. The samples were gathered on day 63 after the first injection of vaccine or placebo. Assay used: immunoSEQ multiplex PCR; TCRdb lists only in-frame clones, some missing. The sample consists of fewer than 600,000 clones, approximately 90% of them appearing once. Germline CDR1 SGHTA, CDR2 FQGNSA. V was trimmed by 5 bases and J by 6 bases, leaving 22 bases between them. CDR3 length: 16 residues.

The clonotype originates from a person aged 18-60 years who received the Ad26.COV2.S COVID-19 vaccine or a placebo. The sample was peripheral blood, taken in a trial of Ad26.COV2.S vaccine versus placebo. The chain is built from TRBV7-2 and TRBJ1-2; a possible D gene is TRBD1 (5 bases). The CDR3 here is CASSRSMTLGLDGYTF. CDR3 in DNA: TGTGCCAGCAGCCGCTCTATGACCCTGGGGCTCGATGGCTACACCTTC.